This T cell receptor (beta chain) was sequenced for a study of T cell clonality in common variable immunodeficiency. The table came from immunoSEQ multiplex PCR; TCRdb's copy has only in-frame clones and leaves some out. This sample carries 25,000 to 30,000 clones and no singletons, and approximately 3.9% goes to the top ten. There are a few counts of this clone. Antigen unknown. The CDR3 end lies 3 residues beyond the end of the read and is filled in from the germline J gene. This CDR3 region has 13 residues. From germline, CDR1 is SGHAT and CDR2 FQNNGV. The V end was cut by 2 bases, the J end by 5 bases, with 8 bases between. Study-wide results and limits: T cell subpopulation sequencing would be needed to explain CVID clonality. CVID subjects showed higher TCRbeta clonality than healthy controls. Common variable immunodeficiency TCR beta sequences reportedly had fewer deletions and N-nucleotide insertions.

Both groups were predominantly of Caucasian heritage. CVID subjects had received replacement immunoglobulin for at least one year. The sequence was obtained from a human donor with common variable immunodeficiency. V and J are TRBV11-2 and TRBJ2-3; D unresolved. Material for sequencing was peripheral blood mononuclear cells. The CDR3 DNA, read in part, is TGTGCCAGCAGCTTAAGCCCCGTAGATACG. Translated, it gives CASSLSPVDT. The entire CDR3 sequence reads CASSLSPVDTQYF. Full variable domain (rest looked up from reference TRBV11-2 and TRBJ2-3): EAGVAQSPRYKIIEKRQSVAFWCNPISGHATLYWYQQILGQGPKLLIQFQNNGVVDDSQLPKDRFSAERLKGVDSTLKIQPAKLEDSAVYLCASSLSPVDTQYFGPGTRLTVL.